The T cell receptor (beta chain) described here comes from a study of blood T cell repertoires in COVID-19. Turning to the study itself: COVID-19 samples from acute and convalescent phases originated in the United States, Italy and Spain.

Germline values: CDR1 MNHEY, CDR2 SMNVEV (reference sequence). Trimming took 6 bases from V and 2 from J; bases not matched to a gene: 6. The CDR3 contains 15 residues. Per the original data handling: Nucleated cell counts were estimated from reference gene primer amplification. Sequenced by immunoSEQ multiplex PCR; TCRdb stores in-frame clones only, minus some. V and J calls and clone size are given by that table; D and trimming were obtained from the DNA. This sample has 250,000 to 350,000 clones, with approximately 84% found just once. Seattle patients were enrolled while actively infected and followed longitudinally.

The rearrangement links TRBV27 to TRBJ2-7; TRBD1 matches 11 bases. The sequencing input was peripheral blood. The sequence came from a human donor with COVID-19, enrolled during active disease. The donor label of this sample is uncertain. The CDR3 spells CASSLGTGGPYEQYF. The CDR3, as DNA: TGTGCCAGCAGCCTCGGGACAGGGGGACCCTACGAGCAGTACTTC.